In this sample, the clone carrying this TCR beta chain turned up many times. The antigen is undetermined. This record belongs to a study of T cells in Graves' hyperthyroidism and ophthalmopathy. Study observations and caveats: Peripheral blood also featured most of the thyroid clonotypes expanded above 0.001. Separation of ophthalmopathy from stable hyperthyroidism was achieved by a 13 V-J model.

Amplification yielded TCR beta CDR3 regions, with RNA transcripts as the source. First-round RT-PCR of the TCR CDR3 relied on the HTBI primer set. Using its own MiXCR run on the multiplex PCR reads, TCRdb lists one record per CDR3 protein. The sample contains around 690,000 distinct CDR3 sequences, 17% of which appear only once. Stable hyperthyroidism: no ophthalmopathy progression over 18 months of follow-up. Fresh peripheral blood, roughly 10 ml, was the source of the PBMCs. This CDR3 region has 14 residues. Looked up from germline, CDR1 is SGHAT and CDR2 is FQNNGV. V was shortened by 1 base and J by 0 bases, with 6 bases between the two germline ends.

The V and J genes are TRBV11-2 and TRBJ1-2; D gene ambiguous. The source material was blood. The TCR was taken from a man in his forties or fifties with Graves' hyperthyroidism. The CDR3 DNA reads as TGTGCCAGCAGCTTAGCCGCAGCTAACTATGGCTACACCTTC. Its protein is CASSLAAANYGYTF.